The clone carrying this T cell receptor (beta chain) was picked up a small number of times. These data originate in a study of patients and donors after allogeneic stem cell transplantation. MiXCR, applied by TCRdb to the RT-PCR reads, yields one record per CDR3 protein. The sample shows some 880,000 distinct CDR3 sequences, roughly 17% of them seen only once. Germline assignment: CDR1 ENHRY and CDR2 SYGVKD. The ends lost 6 bases at V and 4 bases at J; junction bases unmatched: 5. This CDR3 has 14 amino acids. The sequenced material came from blood, either unsorted or a sorted T cell fraction (not recorded which). This clonotype originated in a human donor who was either an allogeneic HSCT recipient or a stem cell or donor lymphocyte infusion donor (not recorded which). It is not recorded whose cells these are; they may come from a transplant donor. This chain connects TRBV10-3 to TRBJ2-7; 11 bases align to TRBD2. The CDR3 spells CAIRATSGVYEQYF. The CDR3 DNA reads as TGTGCCATCAGGGCGACTAGCGGGGTTTACGAGCAGTACTTC.